Listed here are 3 T cell receptor beta chains from one sample, sequenced in a study of blood T cell repertoires in COVID-19. Clones were sequenced by immunoSEQ multiplex PCR, and TCRdb holds only the in-frame ones, with some missing. The sample yields some 78,000 clones, 70% to 90% seen once. The sequenced sample consisted of peripheral blood. The receptors come from a man between 45 and 60 years old with active or convalescent COVID-19.

CDR3 loop: CASSPGGSTDTQYF. The CDR3 DNA follows: TGCGCCAGCAGTCCCGGGGGGAGCACAGATACGCAGTATTTT. V usage is TRBV10-1 and J usage is TRBJ2-3; 7 bases fit TRBD2. Per germline, CDR1 WNHNN and CDR2 SYGVQD (reference sequence). The ends lost 5 bases at V and 0 bases at J; junction bases unmatched: 2. This CDR3 spans 14 amino acids.

This clone was observed a few times. The CDR3 sequence: CASSEAGTEFQETQYF. CDR3 DNA: TGTGCCAGCAGTGAAGCCGGGACAGAATTTCAAGAGACCCAGTACTTC. This sequence joins TRBV6-1 and TRBJ2-5, with 7 bases fitting TRBD1. Trimming removed 0 bases from V and 2 bases from J; junction bases left unmatched: 6. The CDR3 has 16 amino acids. Germline values: CDR1 MNHNS, CDR2 SASEGT.

This rearrangement joins TRBV30 to TRBJ2-5; TRBD2 matches 10 bases. Germline V gene data show CDR1 as GTSNPN and CDR2 as SVGIG (reference sequence). There are 16 residues in the CDR3. J was trimmed by 5 bases and V by 0 bases; bases with no gene match: 9. CDR3 DNA sequence: TGTGCCTGGAGTGTACTGGTGCTAGCGGGAGAGGAGACCCAGTACTTC. Translation: CAWSVLVLAGEETQYF. Complete variable domain (other parts from reference TRBV30 and TRBJ2-5): SQTIHQWPATLVQPVGSPLSLECTVEGTSNPNLYWYRQAAGRGLQLLFYSVGIGQISSEVPQNLSASRPQDRQFILSSKKLLLSDSGFYLCAWSVLVLAGEETQYFGPGTRLLVL.